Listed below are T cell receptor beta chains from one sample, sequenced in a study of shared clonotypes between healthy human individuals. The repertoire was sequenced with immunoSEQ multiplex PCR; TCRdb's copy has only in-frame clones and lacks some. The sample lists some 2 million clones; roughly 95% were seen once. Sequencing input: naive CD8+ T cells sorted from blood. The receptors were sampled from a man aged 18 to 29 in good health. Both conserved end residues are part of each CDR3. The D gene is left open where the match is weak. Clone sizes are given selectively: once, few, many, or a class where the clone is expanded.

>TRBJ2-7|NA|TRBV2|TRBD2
CASSQLAGGTYEQYF
TGTGCCAGCAGTCAATTAGCGGGAGGTACCTACGAGCAGTACTTC
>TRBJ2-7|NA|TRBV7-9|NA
CASRPAPGSGEQYF
TGTGCCAGCAGACCCGCCCCGGGGTCGGGCGAGCAGTACTTC
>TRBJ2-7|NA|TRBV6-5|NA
CASSSRGGTLGYEQYF
TGTGCCAGCAGTTCTCGGGGTGGGACACTAGGGTACGAGCAGTACTTC
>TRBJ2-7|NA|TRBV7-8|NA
CASSSGPPTAAYEQYF
TGTGCCAGCAGCTCCGGGCCCCCAACGGCTGCCTACGAGCAGTACTTC
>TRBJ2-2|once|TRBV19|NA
CASSIQQRPGELFF
TGTGCCAGTAGTATTCAACAGCGACCCGGGGAGCTGTTTTTT
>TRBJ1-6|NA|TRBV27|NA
CASSFRVDSPLHF
TGTGCCAGCAGTTTCAGAGTGGATTCACCCCTCCACTTT
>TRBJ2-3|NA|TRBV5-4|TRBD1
CASSFWGQGATDTQYF
TGTGCCAGCAGCTTTTGGGGACAGGGGGCTACAGATACGCAGTATTTT
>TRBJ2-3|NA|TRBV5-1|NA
CASSLLVRRLADEQDTQYF
TGCGCCAGCAGCTTGTTAGTCCGACGGCTAGCCGACGAGCAAGATACGCAGTATTTT
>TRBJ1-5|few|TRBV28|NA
CASSLTGRGNQPQHF
TGTGCCAGCAGTTTGACCGGGAGGGGCAATCAGCCCCAGCATTTT
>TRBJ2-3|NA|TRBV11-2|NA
CASSFLAGPADTQYF
TGTGCCAGCAGCTTTTTGGCGGGGCCGGCCGATACGCAGTATTTT
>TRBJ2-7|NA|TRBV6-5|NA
CAPGGTHFSYEQYF
TGTGCCCCTGGCGGGACACATTTCTCCTACGAGCAGTACTTC
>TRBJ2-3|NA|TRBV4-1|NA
CASSQAGGGLGDTQYF
TGCGCCAGCAGCCAAGCTGGGGGGGGGCTGGGAGATACGCAGTATTTT
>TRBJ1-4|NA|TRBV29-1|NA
CSVEEDTNEKLFF
TGCAGCGTTGAGGAGGACACTAATGAAAAACTGTTTTTT
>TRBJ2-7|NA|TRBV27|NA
CASSLGAMGEQYF
TGTGCCAGCAGTTTGGGCGCGATGGGGGAGCAGTACTTC
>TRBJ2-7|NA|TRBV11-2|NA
CASSLDIPGVLYEQYF
TGTGCCAGCAGCTTAGATATTCCGGGAGTCCTCTACGAGCAGTACTTC
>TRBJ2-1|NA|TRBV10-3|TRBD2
CAISGKRDSYNEQFF
TGTGCCATCAGTGGGAAGCGGGACTCCTACAATGAGCAGTTCTTC
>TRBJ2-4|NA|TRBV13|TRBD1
CASSLAGQGENIQYF
TGTGCCAGCAGCTTAGCAGGACAGGGAGAAAACATTCAGTACTTC
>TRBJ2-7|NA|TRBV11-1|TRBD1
CASSLETGESYEQYF
TGTGCCAGCAGCTTAGAGACAGGGGAGTCCTACGAGCAGTACTTC
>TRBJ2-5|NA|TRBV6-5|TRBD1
CASSYSIGGGETQYF
TGTGCCAGCAGTTACTCGATAGGGGGCGGGGAGACCCAGTACTTC
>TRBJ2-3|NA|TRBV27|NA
CASSLSDWATDTQYF
TGTGCCAGCAGTTTATCGGACTGGGCCACAGATACGCAGTATTTT
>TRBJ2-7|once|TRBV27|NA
CASSLSPEYYEQYF
TGTGCCAGCAGTTTATCTCCCGAATACTACGAGCAGTACTTC
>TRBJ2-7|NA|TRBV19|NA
CASSPSSSSYEQYF
TGTGCCAGTAGCCCCAGTTCAAGCTCCTACGAGCAGTACTTC
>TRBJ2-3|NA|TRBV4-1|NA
CASSHEETEITDTQYF
TGCGCCAGCAGCCACGAGGAGACAGAAATCACAGATACGCAGTATTTT
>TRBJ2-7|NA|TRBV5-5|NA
CASSLPGHYEQYF
TGTGCCAGCAGCTTACCGGGGCACTACGAGCAGTACTTC
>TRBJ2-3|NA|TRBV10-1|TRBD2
CASNKSGRMDTQYF
TGCGCCAGCAATAAAAGCGGGAGGATGGATACGCAGTATTTT
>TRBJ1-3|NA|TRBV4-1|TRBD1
CASSQAEGASSGNTIYF
TGCGCCAGCAGCCAAGCGGAGGGGGCCAGCTCTGGAAACACCATATATTTT
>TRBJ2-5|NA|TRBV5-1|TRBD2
CASYTSGQETQYF
TGCGCCAGCTACACTAGCGGCCAAGAGACCCAGTACTTC
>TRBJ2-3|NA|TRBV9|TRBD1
CASTLEGAGGSDTQYF
TGTGCCAGCACCTTAGAGGGAGCAGGGGGCTCAGATACGCAGTATTTT
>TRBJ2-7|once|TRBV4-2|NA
CASSQDPEEWESYEQYF
TGTGCCAGCAGCCAAGATCCCGAGGAGTGGGAATCCTACGAGCAGTACTTC
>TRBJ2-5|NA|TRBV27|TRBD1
CASSLLGTVSFETQYF
TGTGCCAGCAGTCTTCTGGGGACAGTTAGCTTTGAGACCCAGTACTTC
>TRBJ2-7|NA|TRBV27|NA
CASSLGQGAYEQYF
TGTGCCAGCAGTTTGGGGCAGGGTGCCTACGAGCAGTACTTC
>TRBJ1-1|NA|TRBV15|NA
CATSRAWEGSGTEAFF
TGTGCCACCAGCAGGGCTTGGGAGGGGTCAGGCACTGAAGCTTTCTTT
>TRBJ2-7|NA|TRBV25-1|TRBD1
CASSGTVDFGEQYF
TGTGCCAGTTCCGGGACAGTGGACTTTGGGGAGCAGTACTTC
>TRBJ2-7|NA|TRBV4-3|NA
CASSQDDAGSYEQYF
TGCGCCAGCAGCCAAGATGATGCGGGCTCCTACGAGCAGTACTTC
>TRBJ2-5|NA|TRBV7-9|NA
CASSSWTPEGETQYF
TGTGCCAGCAGCTCTTGGACACCCGAGGGGGAGACCCAGTACTTC
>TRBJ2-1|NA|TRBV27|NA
CASSYLGGEQFF
TGTGCCAGCAGTTATTTAGGGGGTGAGCAGTTCTTC
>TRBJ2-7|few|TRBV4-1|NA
CASATAGRSYEQYF
TGCGCCAGCGCCACGGCGGGCCGGTCCTACGAGCAGTACTTC
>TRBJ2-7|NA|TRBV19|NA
CASSPRGTTYEQYF
TGTGCCAGTAGCCCACGGGGGACAACCTACGAGCAGTACTTC
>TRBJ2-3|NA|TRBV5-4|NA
CASSFGAGADTQYF
TGTGCCAGCAGCTTCGGGGCCGGGGCAGATACGCAGTATTTT
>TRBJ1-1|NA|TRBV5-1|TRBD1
CASSLTRTGGYEAFF
TGCGCCAGCAGCCTAACTAGGACAGGGGGCTATGAAGCTTTCTTT
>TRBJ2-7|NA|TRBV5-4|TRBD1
CASSTMTGGWYEQYF
TGTGCCAGCAGCACTATGACAGGGGGCTGGTACGAGCAGTACTTC
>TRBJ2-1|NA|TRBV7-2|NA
CASSPPPFLPGEDEQFF
TGTGCCAGCAGCCCTCCGCCGTTTCTTCCGGGGGAAGATGAGCAGTTCTTC
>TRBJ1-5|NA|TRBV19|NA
CASSADLGFNQPQHF
TGTGCCAGTAGTGCCGATTTGGGGTTCAATCAGCCCCAGCATTTT
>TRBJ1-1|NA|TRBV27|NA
CASSPGSNTEAFF
TGTGCCAGCAGTCCGGGGTCGAACACTGAAGCTTTCTTT
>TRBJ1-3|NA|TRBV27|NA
CASSLMAGNTIYF
TGTGCCAGCAGTTTAATGGCTGGAAACACCATATATTTT
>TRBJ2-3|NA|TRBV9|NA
CASSVEGYSTDTQYF
TGTGCCAGCAGCGTAGAGGGATATAGCACAGATACGCAGTATTTT
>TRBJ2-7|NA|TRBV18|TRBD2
CASSGVWTSGSYEQYF
TGTGCCAGCTCAGGAGTTTGGACTAGCGGCTCCTACGAGCAGTACTTC
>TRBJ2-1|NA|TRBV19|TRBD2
CASRSESIGAGDEGYNEQFF
TGTGCCAGTAGATCGGAAAGCATCGGGGCGGGAGACGAGGGCTACAATGAGCAGTTCTTC
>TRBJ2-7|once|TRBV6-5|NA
CASSYLDRSYEQYF
TGTGCCAGCAGTTACTTGGACCGTTCCTACGAGCAGTACTTC